This T cell receptor beta chain is drawn from a study of radiation and T cells in renal cell carcinoma. The CDR3 consists of 14 residues. The germline V gene has CDR1 MNHNY and CDR2 SVGAGI (reference sequence). With V trimmed by 5 bases and J by 0 bases, 2 bases remained unmatched. Regarding time point: blood 2 weeks post-SBRT. The treatment was: 15 Gy SBRT to primary tumor, nephrectomy 4 weeks later. Serial blood draws occurred at baseline and 2 and 4 weeks post-SBRT. Clones were sequenced by immunoSEQ multiplex PCR, and TCRdb holds only the in-frame ones, with some missing. The sample shows about 150,000 clones, roughly 87% of them seen only once. A note on this clone: Its antigen is still unknown.

Overall study results and limits: Without pretreatment biopsies, baseline tumor clonotype presence was undetermined.

The chain has TRBV6-6 and TRBJ1-1; TRBD1 matches 8 bases. Specimen: blood, collected from a patient whose treatment included radiotherapy and nephrectomy. The clonotype was recovered from a woman in her fifties or sixties with renal cell carcinoma. The CDR3 here is CASSPDRVNTEAFF. As DNA, the CDR3 is TGTGCCAGCAGTCCGGACAGGGTGAACACTGAAGCTTTCTTT.